This entry lists 12 T cell receptor beta chains sequenced from one sample in a study of shared clonotypes between healthy human individuals. This table comes from immunoSEQ multiplex PCR, and its TCRdb copy is limited to in-frame clones, with some not included. Here the sample spans around 200,000 clones, around 63% being singletons. Sequenced input: memory CD4+ T cells sorted from blood. Subset given: CD45RA-negative fraction. Receptors were obtained from a man aged 25-45 years in good health.

This clone was detected once. The chain employs TRBV6-4 and TRBJ2-3; D is uncertain. Trimming stripped 0 bases from V and 6 bases from J, with 4 bases between. The CDR3 loop spans 12 amino acids. Germline loops: CDR1 MRHNA, CDR2 SNTAGT. Here the CDR3 DNA reads TGTGCCAGCAGTGACTCAGGCGATACGCAGTATTTT. Its translation: CASSDSGDTQYF.

The CDR3 DNA sequence: TGTGCCAGCAGCCCAAATGACAGGATGTCCGGGGAGCTGTTTTTT. Its translation: CASSPNDRMSGELFF. This rearrangement joins TRBV5-4 to TRBJ2-2; possible D gene TRBD1, 6 bases. This CDR3 is 15 amino acids long. CDR1 is SGHNT, CDR2 YYREEE, per germline (reference sequence). The germline V and J ends were trimmed by 4 bases and 6 bases, with 16 bases remaining between them.

This clone was counted a single time. The chain recombines TRBV6-6 with TRBJ2-7; 7 nucleotides align to TRBD1. Germline loops: CDR1 MNHNY, CDR2 SVGAGI (reference sequence). Losses at the gene ends were 5 bases for V and 7 bases for J; bases not matched to a gene: 8. There are 13 residues in the CDR3. The CDR3 is CASSTGTAREQYF. CDR3 nucleotide sequence: TGTGCCAGCAGTACGGGGACAGCGAGGGAGCAGTACTTC.

V gene TRBV5-5 combines with J gene TRBJ1-4, with D perhaps TRBD1 (5 bases). The germline V gene has CDR1 SGHKS and CDR2 YYEKEE (reference sequence). V gave up 1 base and J gave up 7 bases, with 11 bases separating them. The CDR3 is made up of 14 amino acids. The CDR3 DNA reads as TGTGCCAGCAGCTTGCAGGGAGTATCTGAAAAACTGTTTTTT. It codes for CASSLQGVSEKLFF. Combining the CDR3 with reference TRBV5-5 and TRBJ1-4 gives the whole variable domain DAGVTQSPTHLIKTRGQQVTLRCSPISGHKSVSWYQQVLGQGPQFIFQYYEKEERGRGNFPDRFSARQFPNYSSELNVNALLLGDSALYLCASSLQGVSEKLFFGSGTQLSVL.

V and J are TRBV18 and TRBJ2-1; no reliable D call. Per germline, CDR1 KGHSH and CDR2 LQKENI. There are 15 residues in the CDR3. The V end lost 5 bases, the J end lost 7 bases, and 18 bases lay between the germline ends. DNA of the CDR3: TGTGCCAGCTCAGACGGTGGACCCGTACCAAATGAGCAGTTCTTC. Translation gives CASSDGGPVPNEQFF.

This chain uses TRBV21-1 with TRBJ2-7; the table's D call of TRBD2 was not tested on the DNA. TRBV21-1 represents a pseudogene. The CDR3 has 13 amino acids. The CDR3 reads CASSKDGRASWYF. The CDR3 DNA reads as TGTGCCAGCAGCAAAGACGGGAGAGCCTCGTGGTACTTC.

This clone has at least ten counts. The chain couples TRBV29-1 to TRBJ2-5; the match to TRBD2 covers 8 bases. The CDR3 totals 13 residues. Trimming took 4 bases from V and 0 from J; bases not matched to a gene: 1. In germline, CDR1 is SQVTM, CDR2 ANQGSEA. CDR3 region: CSVGSGNQETQYF. As DNA, the CDR3 is TGCAGCGTTGGTAGCGGGAACCAAGAGACCCAGTACTTC.

This clone was counted between two and nine times. J is TRBJ1-5 and V is TRBV6-1; D might be TRBD1 (5 bases). This CDR3 is 13 amino acids long. Germline values: CDR1 MNHNS, CDR2 SASEGT. The V gene lost 6 bases and the J gene lost 5 bases, with 11 bases spanning the gap. Here the CDR3 DNA reads TGTGCCAGCAGCGGGGGAATCTATCAGCCCCAGCATTTT. It codes for CASSGGIYQPQHF.

The chain uses TRBV6-1 and TRBJ2-7; D might be TRBD2 (6 bases). This CDR3 comprises 13 residues. Germline V gives CDR1 MNHNS, CDR2 SASEGT. Trimming removed 10 bases from V and 3 bases from J, with 16 bases in between. CDR3 in amino acids: CATGWDSYYEQYF. In nucleotides, the CDR3 is TGTGCCACGGGATGGGACTCTTACTACGAGCAGTACTTC.

The V and J genes are TRBV15 and TRBJ2-1; 13 nucleotides line up with TRBD2. This CDR3 region has 20 residues. Germline CDR1 and CDR2: LNHNV and YYDKDF (reference sequence). V trimming: 1 base; J trimming: 0 bases; junction bases outside the gene matches: 9. CDR3 sequence: CATSRVGLAGRVFSYNEQFF. The CDR3 DNA reads as TGTGCCACCAGCAGAGTGGGACTAGCGGGACGAGTTTTCTCCTACAATGAGCAGTTCTTC.

The J gene is TRBJ2-7, the V gene TRBV15; 7 bases map to TRBD2. Germline loops: CDR1 LNHNV, CDR2 YYDKDF (reference sequence). The CDR3 sequence is 16 residues long. The V segment lost 5 bases and the J segment 3 bases; nucleotides outside the gene matches: 13. The CDR3 reads CATSPIRAGVGYEQYF. In DNA, the CDR3 is TGTGCCACCAGCCCAATTAGGGCGGGAGTGGGCTACGAGCAGTACTTC.

DNA of the CDR3: TGTGCCAGCAGCTTGGGACAGGGAATGGATACGCAGTATTTT. It encodes CASSLGQGMDTQYF. The rearrangement links TRBV7-9 to TRBJ2-3; 9 bases are a match to TRBD1. Germline assignment: CDR1 SEHNR and CDR2 FQNEAQ (reference sequence). This CDR3 comprises 14 residues. J was trimmed by 6 bases and V by 3 bases; bases with no gene match: 4. The whole variable domain, filled in from reference TRBV7-9 and TRBJ2-3, reads DTGVSQNPRHKITKRGQNVTFRCDPISEHNRLYWYRQTLGQGPEFLTYFQNEAQLEKSRLLSDRFSAERPKGSFSTLEIQRTEQGDSAMYLCASSLGQGMDTQYFGPGTRLTVL.